Only a few counts were recorded for the clone carrying this TCR beta chain. What it binds is not known. Distinct nucleotide sequences in the sample also encode this CDR3. The CDR3 runs to 18 residues. CDR1 and CDR2 (germline): MNHNS, SASEGT. Trimming pared 2 bases from V and 1 base from J, leaving 17 bases between. This sample is drawn from a study of OX40 agonist ivuxolimab in advanced cancers. Across the study: Three patients showed partial responses: one hepatocellular carcinoma and two cutaneous melanoma cases. Study outcomes and limitations: Relatively little clonal expansion, among the lowest observed, appeared in partial responders at 0.1-3.0 mg/kg.

Produced via immunoSEQ multiplex PCR; TCRdb's table is partial and in-frame only. The sample carries 65,000 to 85,000 clones, 92% recorded once. The rearrangement links TRBV6-1 to TRBJ2-2; the D gene could be TRBD1 or TRBD2 (5 bases each). This TCR came from an adult with an advanced solid tumor such as melanoma, head and neck, liver or kidney cancer. The sample in question was CD4+ or CD8+ T cells sorted from blood, obtained in a trial of the OX40 agonist ivuxolimab. This chain's CDR3 is CASSEFLSGAGNTGELFF. CDR3 coding DNA: TGTGCCAGCAGTGAATTTCTGTCCGGGGCAGGGAACACCGGGGAGCTGTTTTTT.